The present entry profiles one T cell receptor (beta chain) with its context. 13 Jbeta primers and 60 Vbeta primers were used for the PCR. The method was immunoSEQ multiplex PCR; TCRdb's version includes in-frame clones alone and lacks a portion of them. The data show 180,000 or so clones, approximately 83% seen once. The data were taken from a study of cytomegalovirus exposure and HLA in healthy donors. Germline CDR1 and CDR2: SGHAT and FQDESV (reference sequence). V shed 8 bases and J shed 1 base, with 13 bases lying between them. The CDR3 contains 14 residues. What was sequenced was PBMCs. V and J are TRBV11-1 and TRBJ2-3, with a weak D call TRBD1 (6 bases). This receptor was taken from a boy between 2 and 10 years old in good health and CMV-seronegative. CDR3 residues: CASQQGGGTDTQYF. As DNA, the CDR3 is TGTGCCAGCCAACAGGGTGGAGGCACAGATACGCAGTATTTT.